One sample yielded the 10 T cell receptor beta chains listed below, sequenced in a study of T cells after yellow fever vaccination. TCRdb itself ran the 5' RACE reads through MiXCR, one entry per CDR3 protein. In the table there are 78,000 or so distinct CDR3 sequences, around 7% of which are singletons. This specimen was CD8+ T cells sorted from PBMCs, taken 10 days after the first yellow fever vaccination. The receptor set was obtained from a young man who received the YFV17D yellow fever vaccine.

This clonotype was seen at least ten times. The chain is built from TRBV4-1 and TRBJ2-1; D is ambiguous. CDR3 size: 14 residues. Trimming pared 0 bases from V and 8 bases from J, leaving 11 bases between. Germline V gene data show CDR1 as MGHRA and CDR2 as YSYEKL. CDR3 in DNA: TGCGCCAGCAGCCAAGATCCGACCAGCGATGAGCAGTTCTTC. The encoded protein is CASSQDPTSDEQFF.

J is TRBJ2-2 and V is TRBV4-3; D tentatively fits TRBD1 or TRBD2 (6 bases each). Germline V gene data show CDR1 as LGHNA and CDR2 as YSLEER. V lost 3 bases and J lost 4, with 15 bases in between. The CDR3 has 16 residues. The chain's CDR3 is CASSQIGGSGTGELFF. The CDR3 nucleotides read TGCGCCAGCAGCCAGATAGGGGGGAGCGGCACCGGGGAGCTGTTTTTT.

The chain uses TRBV27 and TRBJ2-7; maybe TRBD1 (6 bases). The germline gives CDR1 MNHEY, CDR2 SMNVEV (reference sequence). The CDR3 totals 14 residues. V gave up 4 bases and J gave up 4 bases, with 14 bases separating them. This chain's CDR3 is CASSSSHREYEQYV. CDR3 nucleotide sequence: TGTGCCAGCAGTTCCAGCCACAGGGAATACGAGCAGTACGTC.

This rearrangement joins TRBV15 to TRBJ2-7; D call uncertain. The germline V gene encodes CDR1 LNHNV and CDR2 YYDKDF (reference sequence). This CDR3 spans 14 amino acids. The V end was cut by 0 bases, the J end by 3 bases, with 9 bases between. The CDR3 sequence: CATSRDVTFYEQYV. CDR3 nucleotides: TGTGCCACCAGCAGAGATGTTACCTTCTACGAGCAGTACGTC.

This clonotype occurred a few times. This chain links TRBV5-1 with TRBJ2-3; no firm D call. Germline V gene data show CDR1 as SGHRS and CDR2 as YFSETQ. V was pared by 0 bases and J by 4 bases, with 12 bases between. The CDR3 spans 15 residues. The CDR3 DNA sequence: TGCGCCAGCAGCTTGGGATCCAGGAGCGCAGATACGCAGTATTTT. The encoded protein is CASSLGSRSADTQYF.

The chain recombines TRBV7-3 with TRBJ2-3; D possibly uses TRBD1 or TRBD2 (6 bases each). CDR3 length: 14 residues. V shed 5 bases and J shed 0 bases, with 9 bases lying between them. CDR1 is SGHTA and CDR2 is FQGTGA in the germline V gene. DNA of the CDR3: TGTGCCAGCAGCGGGGGGCCAAGCACAGATACGCAGTATTTT. As protein: CASSGGPSTDTQYF.

J is TRBJ2-7 and V is TRBV3-1; 8 nucleotides agree with TRBD2. The length of the CDR3 is 15 residues. In germline, CDR1 is LGHDT, CDR2 YNNKEL (reference sequence). V gave up 0 bases and J gave up 2 bases; unmatched junction bases: 3. In nucleotides, the CDR3 is TGTGCCAGCAGCCAAGATCTAGCGGGCGCCTACGAGCAGTACTTC. Translated: CASSQDLAGAYEQYF.

At least ten counts were recorded for this clonotype. The chain has TRBV7-3 and TRBJ2-1, with 9 bases identical to TRBD2. This CDR3 has 18 amino acids. Germline lookup yields CDR1 SGHTA and CDR2 FQGTGA. The trim removed 2 bases at V and 0 bases at J, leaving 8 bases unmatched. In DNA, the CDR3 is TGTGCCAGCAGCTTATGGGGCGGGGGGGCTCTCTCCTACAATGAGCAGTTCTTC. Protein: CASSLWGGGALSYNEQFF.

This clonotype was counted many times. The rearrangement joins TRBV7-9 to TRBJ2-2; 10 nucleotides agree with TRBD1. After removal of 4 bases from V and 7 bases from J, the junction contained 6 bases not matched to a gene. CDR1 and CDR2 (germline): SEHNR, FQNEAQ (reference sequence). CDR3 length: 15 amino acids. The CDR3: CASSSGTGDIGELFF. CDR3 DNA sequence: TGTGCCAGCAGCTCCGGGACAGGGGACATCGGGGAGCTGTTTTTT.

There are a few counts of this clonotype. V is TRBV12-3 or TRBV12-4 and J is TRBJ2-1; 8 bases line up with TRBD2. The CDR3 loop spans 13 amino acids. The V and J ends lost 6 bases and 7 bases, in that order; junction bases with no gene match: 5. CDR3 protein: CASSGGAVNEQFF. In DNA, the CDR3 is TGTGCCAGCAGCGGGGGGGCCGTTAATGAGCAGTTCTTC.